These 10 T cell receptor beta chains were all obtained from the same sample, sequenced in a study of blood T cell repertoires in COVID-19. TCRdb's table, derived via immunoSEQ multiplex PCR, lists solely in-frame clones and lacks some. Of 60,000 to 65,000 clones listed, around 83% are singletons. Sequencing input: peripheral blood. The receptors here all came from a man aged 50 or older with COVID-19, enrolled during active disease.

The CDR3 sequence is CASSSTGGYNEQFF. Here the CDR3 DNA reads TGTGCCAGCAGCTCCACGGGGGGTTACAATGAGCAGTTCTTC. The rearrangement links TRBV7-2 to TRBJ2-1; 7 bases match TRBD2. The V gene end was trimmed by 4 bases and the J gene end by 4 bases; junction bases not matched to a gene: 4. The germline V gene encodes CDR1 SGHTA and CDR2 FQGNSA. This CDR3 contains 14 residues.

The chain has TRBV7-2 and TRBJ2-4; D is unresolved. Trimming removed 7 bases from V and 4 bases from J, with 5 bases in between. Germline V gene data show CDR1 as SGHTA and CDR2 as FQGNSA. This CDR3 is 11 amino acids long. DNA of the CDR3: TGTGCCAGCACCCAAAAAAACATTCAGTACTTC. Translation: CASTQKNIQYF.

This chain links TRBV13 with TRBJ2-7, with 12 bases identical to TRBD2. The germline V gene encodes CDR1 PRHDT and CDR2 FYEKMQ (reference sequence). V lost 5 bases to trimming and J lost 6 bases; unmatched junction nucleotides: 8. This CDR3 has 15 residues. The CDR3 nucleotides are TGTGCCAGCAGCAGCCGACTAGCGGGAGAATTCGAGCAGTACTTC. Protein: CASSSRLAGEFEQYF.

The CDR3 sequence: CASSRGSNQPQHF. The CDR3 DNA follows: TGTGCCAGCAGCAGGGGTAGCAATCAGCCCCAGCATTTT. The genes are TRBV6-4 and TRBJ1-5; D is perhaps TRBD1 (6 bases). Germline V gene sequence: CDR1 MRHNA, CDR2 SNTAGT. CDR3 length: 13 residues. Trimming removed 6 bases from V and 0 bases from J, with 6 bases in between.

CDR3: CASSARTGANTGELFF. As DNA, the CDR3 is TGTGCCAGCAGCGCCCGGACAGGGGCCAACACCGGGGAGCTGTTTTTT. The V gene is TRBV9, the J gene TRBJ2-2, with 9 bases aligning to TRBD1. The CDR3 is 16 amino acids. Germline V CDR1 and CDR2: SGDLS, YYNGEE. V was clipped by 3 bases and J by 2 bases; unmatched bases: 5.

The J gene is TRBJ1-6, the V gene TRBV30; no reliable D call. CDR1 and CDR2 (germline): GTSNPN, SVGIG (reference sequence). The CDR3 is made up of 14 amino acids. V was pared by 5 bases and J by 7 bases, with 15 bases between. The chain's CDR3 is CAWAFGRGNSPLHF. The CDR3 bases are TGTGCCTGGGCCTTTGGACGGGGAAATTCACCCCTCCACTTT.

The V call is TRBV19, the J call TRBJ1-1, with a weak D call TRBD1 (5 bases). The CDR3 length is 13 residues. Per the germline V gene, CDR1 is LNHDA and CDR2 is SQIVND (reference sequence). V was trimmed by 5 bases and J by 2 bases, leaving 9 bases between them. This chain's CDR3 is CASSQWTNTEAFF. The CDR3 DNA is TGTGCCAGTAGTCAATGGACAAACACTGAAGCTTTCTTT.

The gene calls are TRBV5-1 and TRBJ2-2; 12 nucleotides line up with TRBD1. The CDR3 has 16 amino acids. Germline CDR1 reads SGHRS; CDR2 reads YFSETQ. V was pared by 0 bases and J by 6 bases, with 3 bases of the junction left unmatched. The CDR3 protein is CASSLAGTGGPGELFF. CDR3 bases: TGCGCCAGCAGCTTGGCGGGGACAGGGGGCCCCGGGGAGCTGTTTTTT.

The chain employs TRBV2 and TRBJ1-6; D ambiguous. There are 14 residues in the CDR3. With 8 bases removed from V and 4 bases from J, the gap between germline ends came to 12 bases. Germline V CDR1 and CDR2: SNHLY, FYNNEI. The CDR3 sequence is CASLRVGYNSPLHF. The CDR3 DNA follows: TGTGCCAGCTTGCGGGTCGGGTATAATTCACCCCTCCACTTT.

V is TRBV29-1 and J is TRBJ2-2; 10 bases match TRBD2. V shed 4 bases and J 4 bases; nucleotides not matched to a gene: 3. The CDR3 is made up of 14 amino acids. CDR1 and CDR2 from the germline V gene are SQVTM and ANQGSEA. CDR3 residues: CSVGVAGGTGELFF. The CDR3 region has the DNA TGCAGCGTTGGGGTAGCGGGAGGCACCGGGGAGCTGTTTTTT.